The next 16 T cell receptor beta chains were all read from a single sample in a study of blood T cell repertoires in COVID-19. Produced via immunoSEQ multiplex PCR; TCRdb's table is partial and in-frame only. The sample has about 140,000 clones; about 82% are singletons. Source material: peripheral blood. The receptor set was obtained from a man aged 45-65 years with acute or convalescent COVID-19.

In nucleotides, the CDR3 is TGTGCCAGCAGTAGACAGGGAAACACTGAAGCTTTCTTT. Residues: CASSRQGNTEAFF. The chain links TRBV12-3 or TRBV12-4 to TRBJ1-1, with 7 positions matching TRBD1. J gave up 2 bases and V 5 bases, and 2 bases lay outside the gene matches. There are 13 residues in the CDR3.

V usage is TRBV9 and J usage is TRBJ2-1; TRBD2 aligns across 8 bases. The CDR3 extends over 18 amino acids. J lost 4 bases, V lost 0 bases, and 12 bases had no gene match. CDR1 SGDLS and CDR2 YYNGEE come from the germline V gene. CDR3 in amino acids: CASSVAILGGALYNEQFF. CDR3 DNA sequence: TGTGCCAGCAGCGTAGCAATACTCGGGGGGGCTTTGTACAATGAGCAGTTCTTC.

J is TRBJ2-2 and V is TRBV6-5; 7 bases are a match to TRBD1. CDR1 and CDR2 from the germline V gene are MNHEY and SVGAGI. The CDR3 has 15 residues. Trimming took 8 bases from V and 4 from J; bases not matched to a gene: 10. CDR3 sequence (DNA): TGTGCCAGCCGGATCCGAAGGACAGGCACCGGGGAGCTGTTTTTT. Encoded protein: CASRIRRTGTGELFF.

Here the CDR3 reads CASSVASRTDTQYF. The CDR3 coding sequence is TGTGCCAGCAGCGTAGCTAGCCGCACAGATACGCAGTATTTT. V and J are TRBV9 and TRBJ2-3; TRBD2 is a possible D gene (5 bases). The CDR3 is made up of 14 amino acids. V was cut by 0 bases and J by 1 base, with 6 bases left in between. Germline V gene lookup returns CDR1 SGDLS and CDR2 YYNGEE.

This clone showed up just once. The V and J genes are TRBV27 and TRBJ2-4; 7 nucleotides line up with TRBD2. The CDR3 consists of 18 residues. The ends lost 0 bases at V and 0 bases at J; junction bases unmatched: 8. Germline V gives CDR1 MNHEY, CDR2 SMNVEV (reference sequence). Here the CDR3 reads CASSLSEREGLAKNIQYF. The DNA for the CDR3 is TGTGCCAGCAGTTTATCTGAGAGGGAGGGCCTAGCCAAAAACATTCAGTACTTC.

This sequence joins TRBV7-3 and TRBJ1-1; a possible D gene is TRBD1 (5 bases). V gave up 1 base and J gave up 3 bases, with 12 bases separating them. The germline gives CDR1 SGHTA, CDR2 FQGTGA. The CDR3 spans 15 residues. The DNA of the CDR3 is TGTGCCAGCAGCTTAAGGCAGGGAGGCGACACTGAAGCTTTCTTT. This codes for CASSLRQGGDTEAFF. The full variable domain, rest sourced from reference TRBV7-3 and TRBJ1-1, is GAGVSQTPSNKVTEKGKYVELRCDPISGHTALYWYRQSLGQGPEFLIYFQGTGAADDSGLPNDRFFAVRPEGSVSTLKIQRTERGDSAVYLCASSLRQGGDTEAFFGQGTRLTVV.

The chain couples TRBV7-8 to TRBJ1-2; a possible D gene is TRBD1 (5 bases). The V end lost 5 bases, the J end lost 7 bases, and 11 bases lay between the germline ends. CDR3 length: 12 residues. Germline CDR1 SGHVS, CDR2 FQNEAQ. The CDR3 region is CASSPTGSGYTF. In DNA, the CDR3 is TGTGCCAGCAGCCCTACAGGATCTGGCTACACCTTC.

The CDR3 region has the DNA TGTGCCAGCAGCTTCCCGGGAGGGAGGGAGCTGTTTTTT. This translates into CASSFPGGRELFF. The chain links TRBV7-3 to TRBJ2-2; 8 nucleotides match TRBD2. Germline values: CDR1 SGHTA, CDR2 FQGTGA. CDR3 length: 13 amino acids. Losses at the gene ends were 3 bases for V and 9 bases for J; bases not matched to a gene: 3.

In DNA form, the CDR3 reads TGTGCCAGCAGTTTATCGGGACAGGGAAGGGCAGATACGCAGTATTTT. Protein: CASSLSGQGRADTQYF. The rearrangement links TRBV27 to TRBJ2-3; 9 nucleotides agree with TRBD1. The CDR3 has 16 amino acids. The V gene's germline CDR1 is MNHEY and CDR2 SMNVEV (reference sequence). V lost 0 bases, J lost 4 bases, and 5 bases stayed unmatched.

The chain combines TRBV19 with TRBJ1-5; no reliable D call. Looked up from germline, CDR1 is LNHDA and CDR2 is SQIVND (reference sequence). Trimming took off 7 bases at V and 6 bases at J, with 19 bases between the two ends. This CDR3 contains 15 residues. In DNA form, the CDR3 reads TGTGCCAGTACCATCGGGAAGCATCAAGGTCAGCCCCAGCATTTT. It codes for CASTIGKHQGQPQHF.

The gene calls are TRBV4-1 and TRBJ2-7; TRBD1 is a possible D gene (5 bases). Germline assignment: CDR1 MGHRA and CDR2 YSYEKL. The CDR3 runs to 15 residues. V was clipped by 2 bases and J by 0 bases, with 11 bases between them. CDR3 sequence: CASSQTGTSSYEQYF. CDR3 nucleotide sequence: TGCGCCAGCAGCCAAACAGGTACCAGCTCCTACGAGCAGTACTTC.

The chain employs TRBV30 and TRBJ1-6; D might be TRBD1 (5 bases). This CDR3 is built from 14 residues. V lost 0 bases to trimming and J lost 7 bases, with 10 bases between them. The germline gives CDR1 GTSNPN, CDR2 SVGIG (reference sequence). The CDR3 bases are TGTGCCTGGAGTGTTTCGGGGGGGAATTCACCCCTCCACTTT. It encodes CAWSVSGGNSPLHF. The full variable domain, completed using reference TRBV30 and TRBJ1-6, is SQTIHQWPATLVQPVGSPLSLECTVEGTSNPNLYWYRQAAGRGLQLLFYSVGIGQISSEVPQNLSASRPQDRQFILSSKKLLLSDSGFYLCAWSVSGGNSPLHFGNGTRLTVT.

This chain uses TRBV18 with TRBJ1-1; a possible D gene is TRBD1 (5 bases). This CDR3 spans 16 amino acids. Germline V gene sequence: CDR1 KGHSH, CDR2 LQKENI. V gave up 2 bases and J gave up 0 bases, with 13 bases separating them. The CDR3 DNA is TGTGCCAGCTCACCATCGAGAGACAGTTTGAACACTGAAGCTTTCTTT. Its protein product is CASSPSRDSLNTEAFF.

V and J are TRBV28 and TRBJ1-1; D remains unclear. V shed 7 bases and J shed 0 bases, with 6 bases lying between them. CDR3 length equals 12 residues. Germline loops: CDR1 MDHEN, CDR2 SYDVKM. CDR3 residues: CASISVNTEAFF. The CDR3 DNA sequence: TGTGCCAGCATTTCGGTGAACACTGAAGCTTTCTTT.

V and J are TRBV5-1 and TRBJ2-2, with 7 bases lining up with TRBD1. This CDR3 region has 15 residues. Germline V gene data show CDR1 as SGHRS and CDR2 as YFSETQ. With 0 bases clipped from V and 5 bases from J, the junction kept 4 bases outside the gene matches. In DNA, the CDR3 is TGCGCCAGCAGCTTGGTGGGGACAGCTACCGGGGAGCTGTTTTTT. Protein product: CASSLVGTATGELFF.

This clone was picked up a small number of times. The J gene is TRBJ1-2, the V gene TRBV6-5; possible D gene TRBD1, 6 bases. V lost 10 bases and J 7 bases, leaving 16 bases between the germline ends. The length of the CDR3 is 12 residues. Germline V gene sequence: CDR1 MNHEY, CDR2 SVGAGI. CDR3 DNA sequence: TGTGCCACCGGCGACAGGTCCGGTGGCTACACCTTC. Translation: CATGDRSGGYTF.